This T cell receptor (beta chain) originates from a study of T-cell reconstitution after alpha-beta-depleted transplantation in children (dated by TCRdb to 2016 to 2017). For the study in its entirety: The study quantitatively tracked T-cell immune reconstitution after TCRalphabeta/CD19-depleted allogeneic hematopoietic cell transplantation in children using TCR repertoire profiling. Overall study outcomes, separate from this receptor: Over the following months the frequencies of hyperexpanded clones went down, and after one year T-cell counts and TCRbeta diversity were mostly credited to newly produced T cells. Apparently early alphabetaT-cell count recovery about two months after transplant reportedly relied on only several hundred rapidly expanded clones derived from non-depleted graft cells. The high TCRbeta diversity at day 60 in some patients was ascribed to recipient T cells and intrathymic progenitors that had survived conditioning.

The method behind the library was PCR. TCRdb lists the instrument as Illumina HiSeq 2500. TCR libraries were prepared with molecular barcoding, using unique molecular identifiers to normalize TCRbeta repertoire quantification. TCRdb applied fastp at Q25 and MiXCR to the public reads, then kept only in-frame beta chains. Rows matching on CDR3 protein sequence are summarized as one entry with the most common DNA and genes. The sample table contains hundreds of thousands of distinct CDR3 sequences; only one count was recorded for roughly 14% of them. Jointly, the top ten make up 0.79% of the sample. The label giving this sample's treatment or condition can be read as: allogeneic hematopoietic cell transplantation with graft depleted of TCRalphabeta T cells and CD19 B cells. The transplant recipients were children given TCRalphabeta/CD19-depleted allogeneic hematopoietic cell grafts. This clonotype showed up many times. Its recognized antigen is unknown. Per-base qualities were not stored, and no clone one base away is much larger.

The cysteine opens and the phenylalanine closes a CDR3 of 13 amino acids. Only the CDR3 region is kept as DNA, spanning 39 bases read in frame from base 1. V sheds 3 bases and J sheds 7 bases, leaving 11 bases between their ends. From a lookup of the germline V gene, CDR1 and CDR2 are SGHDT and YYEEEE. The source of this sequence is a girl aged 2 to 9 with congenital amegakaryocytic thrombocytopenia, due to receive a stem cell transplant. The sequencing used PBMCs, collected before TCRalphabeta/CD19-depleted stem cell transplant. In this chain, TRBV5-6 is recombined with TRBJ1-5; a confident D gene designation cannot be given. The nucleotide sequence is TGTGCCAGCAGCTCGCAGGTTGGCCAGCCCCAGCATTTT. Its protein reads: CASSSQVGQPQHF.